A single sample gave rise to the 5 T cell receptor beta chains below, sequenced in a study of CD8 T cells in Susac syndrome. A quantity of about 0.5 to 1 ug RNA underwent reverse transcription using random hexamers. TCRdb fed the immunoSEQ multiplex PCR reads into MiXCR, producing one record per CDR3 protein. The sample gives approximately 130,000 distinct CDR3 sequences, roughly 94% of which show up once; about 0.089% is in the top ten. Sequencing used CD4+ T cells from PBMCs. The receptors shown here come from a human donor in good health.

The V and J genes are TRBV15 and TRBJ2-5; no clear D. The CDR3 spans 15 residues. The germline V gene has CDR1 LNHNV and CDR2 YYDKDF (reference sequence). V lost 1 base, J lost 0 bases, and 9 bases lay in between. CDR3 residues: CATSRVLTDQETQYF. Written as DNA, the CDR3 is TGTGCCACCAGCAGAGTCCTAACAGACCAAGAGACCCAGTACTTC.

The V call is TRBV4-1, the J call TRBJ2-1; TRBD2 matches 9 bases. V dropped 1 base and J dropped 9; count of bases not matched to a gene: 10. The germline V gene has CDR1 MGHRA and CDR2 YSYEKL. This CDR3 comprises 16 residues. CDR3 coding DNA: TGCGCCAGCAGCCAAGGGGATGTAGCGGGAGACACTGAGCAGTTCTTC. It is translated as CASSQGDVAGDTEQFF.

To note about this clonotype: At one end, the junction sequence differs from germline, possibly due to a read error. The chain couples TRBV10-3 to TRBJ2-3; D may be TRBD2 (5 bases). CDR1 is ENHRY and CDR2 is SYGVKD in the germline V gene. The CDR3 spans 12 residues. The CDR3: CATSLAGDTQYF. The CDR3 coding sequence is TGTGCCACCAGTCTAGCTGGGGATACGCAGTATTTT.

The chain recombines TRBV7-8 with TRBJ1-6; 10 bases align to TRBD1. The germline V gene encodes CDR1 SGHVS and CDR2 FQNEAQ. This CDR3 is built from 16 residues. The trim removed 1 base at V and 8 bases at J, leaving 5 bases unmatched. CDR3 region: CASSLVSGTGDSPLHF. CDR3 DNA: TGTGCCAGCAGCTTAGTTTCCGGGACAGGGGATTCACCCCTCCACTTT.

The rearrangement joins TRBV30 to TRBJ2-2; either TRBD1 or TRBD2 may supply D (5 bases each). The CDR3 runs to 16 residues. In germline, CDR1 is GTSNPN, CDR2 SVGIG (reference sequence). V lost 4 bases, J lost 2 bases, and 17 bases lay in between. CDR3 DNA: TGTGCCTGGACCCCGCTGGGGACGGGCAACACCGGGGAGCTGTTTTTT. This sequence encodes CAWTPLGTGNTGELFF.